This T cell receptor beta chain derives from a study of OX40 agonist ivuxolimab in advanced cancers. Turning to the study itself: Dose-escalation subjects each had hepatocellular carcinoma, melanoma, renal cell or head and neck cancer.

Study-level findings and limits: Researchers report that CD8+ T cells had, on average, more expanded clones than CD4+. The expanded peripheral T cells' antigen specificity was not determined.

Patients had blood sampled at baseline and again on cycle 4 day 1 and cycle 7 day 1. Assay used: immunoSEQ multiplex PCR; TCRdb lists only in-frame clones, some missing. Of about 54,000 clones listed, approximately 91% were seen once; the top ten hold 10% to 15%. As concerns this clone: Its specificity is unknown.

Sequencing used CD4+ or CD8+ T cells sorted from blood, obtained in a trial of the OX40 agonist ivuxolimab. The clonotype originates from an adult with an advanced solid tumor such as melanoma, head and neck, liver or kidney cancer.

The CDR3 DNA reads as TGTGCCAGCAGTCCCAGAGGTGGAGCTAACTCTGAGCAGTTCTTC. Protein: CASSPRGGANSEQFF. The V gene is TRBV6-6, the J gene TRBJ2-1, with unresolved D. V was cut by 5 bases and J by 9 bases, with 20 bases left in between. The germline V gene encodes CDR1 MNHNY and CDR2 SVGAGI (reference sequence). The CDR3 contains 15 residues.